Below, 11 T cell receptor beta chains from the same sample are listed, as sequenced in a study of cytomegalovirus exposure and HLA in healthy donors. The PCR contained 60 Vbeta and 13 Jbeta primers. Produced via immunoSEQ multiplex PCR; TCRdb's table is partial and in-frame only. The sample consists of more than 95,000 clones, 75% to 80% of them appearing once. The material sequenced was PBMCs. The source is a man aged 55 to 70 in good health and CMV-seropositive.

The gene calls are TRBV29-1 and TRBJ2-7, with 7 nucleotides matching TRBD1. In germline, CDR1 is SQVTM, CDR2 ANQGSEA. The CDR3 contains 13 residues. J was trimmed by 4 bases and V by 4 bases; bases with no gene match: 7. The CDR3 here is CSVGVGTDYEQYF. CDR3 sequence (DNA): TGCAGCGTTGGTGTTGGGACAGATTACGAGCAGTACTTC.

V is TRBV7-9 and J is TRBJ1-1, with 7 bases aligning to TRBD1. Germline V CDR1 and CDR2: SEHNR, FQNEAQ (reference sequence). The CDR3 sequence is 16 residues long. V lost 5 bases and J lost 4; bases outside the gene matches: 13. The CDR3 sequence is CASSPNGGGRSTEAFF. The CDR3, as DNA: TGTGCCAGCAGCCCGAACGGAGGGGGCCGGAGCACTGAAGCTTTCTTT.

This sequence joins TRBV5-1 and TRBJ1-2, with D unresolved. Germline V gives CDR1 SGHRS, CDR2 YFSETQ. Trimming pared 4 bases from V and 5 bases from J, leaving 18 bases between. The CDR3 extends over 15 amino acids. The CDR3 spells CASSNGIGGEYGYTF. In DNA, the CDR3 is TGCGCCAGCAGCAACGGGATCGGCGGTGAATATGGCTACACCTTC.

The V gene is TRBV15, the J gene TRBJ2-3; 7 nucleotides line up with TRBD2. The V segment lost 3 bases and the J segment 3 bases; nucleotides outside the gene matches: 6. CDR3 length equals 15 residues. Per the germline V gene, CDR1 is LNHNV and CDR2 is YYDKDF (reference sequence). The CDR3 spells CATSSRGEVTDTQYF. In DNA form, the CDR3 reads TGTGCCACCAGCAGTCGGGGGGAAGTGACAGATACGCAGTATTTT.

The CDR3 here is CASSLQASNYGYTF. The CDR3 region has the DNA TGTGCCAGCAGCTTACAGGCATCTAACTATGGCTACACCTTC. The rearrangement uses TRBV7-2 and TRBJ1-2; the D is unclear. This CDR3 is 14 amino acids long. The germline V gene encodes CDR1 SGHTA and CDR2 FQGNSA. Trimming left V 2 bases short and J 0 bases short, with 7 bases between.

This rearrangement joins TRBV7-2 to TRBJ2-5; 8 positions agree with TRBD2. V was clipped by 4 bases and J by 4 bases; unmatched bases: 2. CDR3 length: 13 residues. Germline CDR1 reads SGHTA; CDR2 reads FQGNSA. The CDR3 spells CASSSTSVETQYF. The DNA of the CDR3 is TGTGCCAGCAGCTCGACTAGCGTAGAGACCCAGTACTTC.

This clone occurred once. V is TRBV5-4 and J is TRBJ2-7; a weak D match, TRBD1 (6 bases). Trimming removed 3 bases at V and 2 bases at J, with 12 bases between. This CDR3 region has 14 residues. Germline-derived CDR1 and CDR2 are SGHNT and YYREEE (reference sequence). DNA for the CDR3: TGTGCCAGCAGCTCCCGGACAGTCCCCTACGAGCAGTACTTC. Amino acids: CASSSRTVPYEQYF.

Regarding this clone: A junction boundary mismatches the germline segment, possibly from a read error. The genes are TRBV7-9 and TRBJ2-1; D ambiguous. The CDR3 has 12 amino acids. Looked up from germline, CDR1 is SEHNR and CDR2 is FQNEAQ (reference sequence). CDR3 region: CSSSPSRGEQFF. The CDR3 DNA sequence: TGTTCCAGCAGCCCCTCCAGAGGAGAGCAGTTCTTC.

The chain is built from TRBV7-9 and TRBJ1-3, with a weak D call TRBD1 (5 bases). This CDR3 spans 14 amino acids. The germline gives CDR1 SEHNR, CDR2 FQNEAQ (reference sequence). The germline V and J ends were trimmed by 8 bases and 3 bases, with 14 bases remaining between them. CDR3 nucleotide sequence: TGTGCCAGCGGTTTGCAGGGAGGTGGAAACACCATATATTTT. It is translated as CASGLQGGGNTIYF.

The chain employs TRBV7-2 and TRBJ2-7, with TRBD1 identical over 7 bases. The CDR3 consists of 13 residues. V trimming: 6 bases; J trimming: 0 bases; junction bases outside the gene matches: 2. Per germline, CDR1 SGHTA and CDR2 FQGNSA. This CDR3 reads CASRQGSSYEQYF. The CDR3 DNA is TGTGCCAGCAGACAGGGGTCCTCCTACGAGCAGTACTTC.

In DNA form, the CDR3 reads TGTGCCAGCAGCTTAAATGGGGCAGGGGGTCTCAATCAGCCCCAGCATTTT. Protein: CASSLNGAGGLNQPQHF. This chain connects TRBV11-2 to TRBJ1-5, with 7 bases aligning to TRBD1. The CDR3 consists of 17 residues. Germline V gene data show CDR1 as SGHAT and CDR2 as FQNNGV. With V trimmed by 2 bases and J by 3 bases, 10 bases remained unmatched.